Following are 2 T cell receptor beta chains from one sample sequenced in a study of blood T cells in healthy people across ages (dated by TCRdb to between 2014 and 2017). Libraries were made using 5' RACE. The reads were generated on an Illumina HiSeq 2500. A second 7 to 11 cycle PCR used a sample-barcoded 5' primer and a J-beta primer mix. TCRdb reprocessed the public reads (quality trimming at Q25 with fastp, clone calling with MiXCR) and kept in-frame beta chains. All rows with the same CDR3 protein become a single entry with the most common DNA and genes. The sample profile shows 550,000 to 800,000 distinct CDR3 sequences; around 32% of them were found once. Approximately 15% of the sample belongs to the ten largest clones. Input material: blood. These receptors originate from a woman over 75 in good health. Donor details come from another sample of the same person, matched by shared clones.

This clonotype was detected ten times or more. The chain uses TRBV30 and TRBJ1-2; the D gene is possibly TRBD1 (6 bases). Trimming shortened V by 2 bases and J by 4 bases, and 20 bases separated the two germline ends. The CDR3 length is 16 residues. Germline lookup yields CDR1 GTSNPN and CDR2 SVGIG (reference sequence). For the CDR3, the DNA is TGTGCCTGGAGTTCTTCAGGGAGTGGGGGCCGCTATGGCTACACCTTC. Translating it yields CAWSSSGSGGRYGYTF.

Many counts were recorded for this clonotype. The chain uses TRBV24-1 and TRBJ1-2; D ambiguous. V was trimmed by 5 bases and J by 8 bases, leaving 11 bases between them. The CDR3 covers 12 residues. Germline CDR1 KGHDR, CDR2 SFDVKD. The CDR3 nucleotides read TGTGCCACCAGTGCCCTGGATTGGGGCTACACCTTC. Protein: CATSALDWGYTF.